The 21 T cell receptor beta chains below all came from one sample that was sequenced in a study of technical replicates of blood from several donors. Using immunoSEQ multiplex PCR, the repertoire was profiled, and TCRdb retains in-frame clones only, with some absent. This sample has nearly 80,000 clones; about 92% occur once, and the top ten carry around 0.4%. Sequencing was done on a sample of T cells isolated from PBMCs. These receptor sequences come from a human donor in good health.

The chain combines TRBV27 with TRBJ2-1; tentatively, D is TRBD1 (5 bases). This CDR3 contains 15 residues. V lost 6 bases and J 0 bases, leaving 12 bases between the germline ends. Per the germline V gene, CDR1 is MNHEY and CDR2 is SMNVEV (reference sequence). The CDR3 sequence is CASSPGIGSYNEQFF. CDR3 bases: TGTGCCAGCAGCCCAGGGATCGGCTCCTACAATGAGCAGTTCTTC.

The chain joins TRBV4-1 to TRBJ1-5; 10 bases are a match to TRBD1. The length of the CDR3 is 16 residues. J was trimmed by 6 bases and V by 0 bases; bases with no gene match: 5. Germline loops: CDR1 MGHRA, CDR2 YSYEKL. CDR3 bases: TGCGCCAGCAGCCAAGATATGACAGGGGGCGGTCAGCCCCAGCATTTT. Its protein product is CASSQDMTGGGQPQHF.

The chain links TRBV28 to TRBJ2-7; 9 bases line up with TRBD2. V was clipped by 6 bases and J by 3 bases; unmatched bases: 3. There are 13 residues in the CDR3. Per germline, CDR1 MDHEN and CDR2 SYDVKM. Here the CDR3 reads CASSISGSYEQYF. In nucleotides, the CDR3 is TGTGCCAGCAGCATTAGCGGGAGCTACGAGCAGTACTTC.

The V and J genes are TRBV6-5 and TRBJ1-5; possibly TRBD1 for D (6 bases). Trimming removed 5 bases from V and 3 bases from J, with 11 bases in between. CDR1 is MNHEY and CDR2 is SVGAGI in the germline V gene. This CDR3 contains 14 residues. The CDR3 here is CASSGTGNNQPQHF. CDR3 sequence (DNA): TGTGCCAGCAGTGGCACAGGGAACAATCAGCCCCAGCATTTT.

V gene TRBV27 combines with J gene TRBJ2-7, with TRBD1 matching over 9 bases. The CDR3 length is 14 residues. The germline CDR1 and CDR2 sequences are MNHEY and SMNVEV (reference sequence). V lost 6 bases to trimming and J lost 5 bases; unmatched junction nucleotides: 8. CDR3 sequence (DNA): TGTGCCAGCAGCCAAGGGACAGGGAAAGACGAGCAGTACTTC. Its translation: CASSQGTGKDEQYF.

The rearrangement joins TRBV7-8 to TRBJ2-7; 12 bases are shared with TRBD2. Trimming at V came to 2 bases and at J to 7 bases, leaving 6 bases not matched to a gene. The CDR3 covers 15 residues. Germline CDR1 SGHVS, CDR2 FQNEAQ. Here the CDR3 reads CASSLTGLAGNEQYF. The CDR3, as DNA: TGTGCCAGCAGCTTAACAGGACTAGCGGGAAATGAGCAGTACTTC.

This rearrangement joins TRBV18 to TRBJ1-4; TRBD1 matches at 8 bases. Germline V gene sequence: CDR1 KGHSH, CDR2 LQKENI. CDR3 size: 15 residues. With 3 bases clipped from V and 6 bases from J, the junction kept 6 bases outside the gene matches. CDR3 nucleotides: TGTGCCAGCTCACCTGAGGGACAGGTGGATGAAAAACTGTTTTTT. It specifies CASSPEGQVDEKLFF.

The chain employs TRBV9 and TRBJ1-3; TRBD1 matches at 7 bases. Looked up from germline, CDR1 is SGDLS and CDR2 is YYNGEE. V dropped 2 bases and J dropped 3; count of bases not matched to a gene: 5. This CDR3 comprises 15 residues. For the CDR3, the DNA is TGTGCCAGCAGCGTCACAGGGGCCGGTGGAAACACCATATATTTT. It encodes CASSVTGAGGNTIYF.

The chain employs TRBV23-1 and TRBJ1-2; 8 nucleotides match TRBD1. TRBV23-1 qualifies as an ORF whose function is uncertain. This CDR3 is built from 19 residues. The V and J ends lost 3 bases and 4 bases, in that order; junction bases with no gene match: 19. This CDR3 is CASSHPTSQWTGPVYGYTF. CDR3 coding DNA: TGCGCCAGCAGTCACCCTACCTCACAATGGACAGGGCCAGTCTATGGCTACACCTTC.

The chain has TRBV5-1 and TRBJ2-1; the match to TRBD2 covers 11 bases. The CDR3 runs to 15 residues. The germline CDR1 and CDR2 sequences are SGHRS and YFSETQ. Unmatched junction bases numbered 8, after V lost 3 bases and J lost 9 bases. This CDR3 is CASSSNSGRGIEQFF. The CDR3 nucleotides read TGCGCCAGCAGCTCAAATAGCGGGAGGGGAATTGAGCAGTTCTTC.

This clone was seen a single time. This sequence joins TRBV7-8 and TRBJ2-7; 9 bases line up with TRBD1. Germline V gene data show CDR1 as SGHVS and CDR2 as FQNEAQ. The ends lost 5 bases at V and 2 bases at J; junction bases unmatched: 7. This CDR3 has 15 residues. The CDR3 loop is CASSPRDRVPYEQYF. CDR3 DNA sequence: TGTGCCAGCAGCCCCCGGGACAGGGTCCCCTACGAGCAGTACTTC.

The chain carries TRBV6-5 and TRBJ2-7, with 12 bases that match TRBD2. This CDR3 has 15 residues. V dropped 6 bases and J dropped 3; count of bases not matched to a gene: 6. CDR1 MNHEY and CDR2 SVGAGI come from the germline V gene. Here the CDR3 reads CASRPPTSGSYEQYF. The CDR3 nucleotides are TGTGCCAGCAGGCCACCGACTAGCGGGAGCTACGAGCAGTACTTC.

The V and J genes are TRBV7-9 and TRBJ2-5; unclear D gene. The CDR3 totals 10 residues. The V and J ends lost 6 bases and 4 bases respectively, with 3 bases between them. Germline CDR1 SEHNR, CDR2 FQNEAQ (reference sequence). The CDR3 bases are TGTGCCAGCAGTCTAGAGACCCAGTACTTC. Translating it yields CASSLETQYF.

The V call is TRBV6-1, the J call TRBJ1-3; TRBD1 aligns across 8 bases. CDR1 is MNHNS, CDR2 SASEGT, per germline. J lost 1 base, V lost 4 bases, and 9 bases had no gene match. This CDR3 contains 17 residues. In nucleotides, the CDR3 is TGTGCCAGCAGTGTGGTAGGACAGGGAGGTTCTGGAAACACCATATATTTT. Amino acid sequence: CASSVVGQGGSGNTIYF.

V gene TRBV19 combines with J gene TRBJ2-1; 14 nucleotides match TRBD2. CDR3 length: 16 amino acids. The ends lost 7 bases at V and 9 bases at J; junction bases unmatched: 11. Germline CDR1 and CDR2: LNHDA and SQIVND (reference sequence). This CDR3 is CASTLGLAGDFGEQFF. CDR3 coding DNA: TGTGCCAGTACCCTGGGACTAGCGGGAGACTTCGGTGAGCAGTTCTTC.

The V and J genes are TRBV30 and TRBJ1-1; D remains ambiguous. The ends were cut back, 1 base at V and 3 bases at J, with 9 bases in the middle. Germline CDR1 reads GTSNPN; CDR2 reads SVGIG (reference sequence). The CDR3 length is 13 residues. CDR3 protein: CAWSGYGDTEAFF. The CDR3 coding sequence is TGTGCCTGGAGTGGGTACGGTGACACTGAAGCTTTCTTT.

V and J are TRBV30 and TRBJ1-2; a possible D gene is TRBD1 (5 bases). CDR3 length: 12 amino acids. CDR1 is GTSNPN and CDR2 is SVGIG in the germline V gene (reference sequence). V lost 2 bases and J lost 4, with 8 bases in between. CDR3 in amino acids: CAWSRGTYGYTF. CDR3 in DNA: TGTGCCTGGAGTCGGGGGACCTATGGCTACACCTTC.

V gene TRBV9 combines with J gene TRBJ2-6; 12 bases are shared with TRBD1. Germline V gives CDR1 SGDLS, CDR2 YYNGEE. The CDR3 is 20 residues long. V trimming: 1 base; J trimming: 2 bases; junction bases outside the gene matches: 10. CDR3 DNA: TGTGCCAGCAGCGTACACCCCGGGACAGGGGGCTCAGCTGGGGCCAACGTCCTGACTTTC. It specifies CASSVHPGTGGSAGANVLTF.

Turning to this clone: Its ends do not fully match the called genes, so a read error is possible. The gene calls are TRBV11-3 and TRBJ1-2; no firm D call. CDR1 SGHNT and CDR2 YENEEA come from the germline V gene. The CDR3 consists of 12 residues. The CDR3 sequence is CASSQSNGYGSF. The CDR3 DNA reads as TGTGCCAGCAGCCAAAGCAACGGCTACGGGAGCTTC.

This chain joins TRBV27 and TRBJ2-3; TRBD2 aligns across 15 bases. Trimming took 2 bases from V and 1 from J; bases not matched to a gene: 13. CDR1 and CDR2 from the germline V gene are MNHEY and SMNVEV (reference sequence). This CDR3 comprises 21 residues. The CDR3 region is CASSLNRGWTSGRAGTDTQYF. CDR3 in DNA: TGTGCCAGCAGTTTAAACAGGGGATGGACTAGCGGGAGGGCCGGCACAGATACGCAGTATTTT.

The chain has TRBV10-3 and TRBJ1-2, with TRBD1 matching 9 bases. Germline values: CDR1 ENHRY, CDR2 SYGVKD. Germline trimming cut 2 bases from V and 4 bases from J; bases unmatched to any gene: 8. The CDR3 covers 16 residues. CDR3 sequence: CAISETGTGLIYGYTF. The CDR3, as DNA: TGTGCCATCAGTGAGACCGGGACAGGGCTTATCTATGGCTACACCTTC.